These 2 T cell receptor beta chains originate from one sample sequenced in a study of CXCR3-negative and CXCR3-positive naive CD8 T cells. 5' RACE with UMI labels generated the TRB cDNA libraries. TCRdb re-called the 5' RACE reads and shows each CDR3 protein once, DNA omitted. This repertoire includes 60,000 to 65,000 distinct CDR3 sequences. Antigens for these TCRs are unknown. Notes on the study in general: TRB CDR3s were more hydrophobic in CXCR3-positive than in CXCR3-negative naive cells.

Sequencing was carried out using naive CXCR3+ CD8+ T cells from blood. Subset in this sample: CD45RO-CCR7+CD27+CD95- naive CD8+ T cells expressing CXCR3 (TNR3+). These receptors all come from a human donor in good health. Some clones in this sample may be carry-over from other donors' samples.

The rearrangement joins TRBV9 to TRBJ2-1; there is no DNA to check the TCRdb D call of TRBD2. Germline V gives CDR1 SGDLS, CDR2 YYNGEE. The CDR3 is 15 amino acids. The CDR3 spells CASSVEGLIHNEQFF.

The chain employs TRBV7-2 and TRBJ2-1; the D call of TRBD2 rests on TCRdb alone, since no DNA is present to check it. This CDR3 has 17 residues. In germline, CDR1 is SGHTA, CDR2 FQGNSA. CDR3 amino acids: CASSLTSGEGSYNEQFF. Supplemented by reference TRBV7-2 and TRBJ2-1, the full variable domain reads GAGVSQSPSNKVTEKGKDVELRCDPISGHTALYWYRQSLGQGLEFLIYFQGNSAPDKSGLPSDRFSAERTGGSVSTLTIQRTQQEDSAVYLCASSLTSGEGSYNEQFFGPGTRLTVL.